This is a list of T cell receptor beta chains from one sample in a study of blood T cells in healthy people across ages. TCRdb recomputed calls from the 5' RACE reads with MiXCR, one row per CDR3 protein. The data contain 650,000 to 900,000 distinct CDR3 sequences, approximately 59% of them singletons. The specimen was blood. These receptors all stem from a man between 25 and 39 years old in good health. Both conserved end residues are part of each CDR3. The D gene is left open where the match is weak. Only some rows state a clone size, as once, few, many or a class for expanded clones.

d_call	clone_size	v_call	j_call	cdr3_aa	cdr3_nt
TRBD2	NA	TRBV20-1	TRBJ2-7	CSARIAGGPFEQYF	TGCAGTGCTAGGATAGCGGGGGGGCCTTTCGAGCAGTACTTC
NA	NA	TRBV7-2	TRBJ2-1	CASSFLGSANEQFF	TGTGCCAGCAGCTTTTTAGGGTCGGCGAATGAGCAGTTCTTC
TRBD2	NA	TRBV20-1	TRBJ2-5	CSAGTTRANKETQYF	TGCAGTGCTGGGACTACCCGAGCGAATAAAGAGACCCAGTACTTC
NA	NA	TRBV6-6	TRBJ1-2	CASRREVGGWDYGYTF	TGTGCCAGCAGAAGGGAGGTCGGGGGCTGGGACTATGGCTACACCTTC
NA	many	TRBV12-3/TRBV12-4	TRBJ2-7	CASSFGGGSYEQYF	TGTGCCAGCAGTTTCGGGGGAGGCTCCTACGAGCAGTACTTC
NA	once	TRBV12-3/TRBV12-4	TRBJ2-3	CASSPPAAVGTDTQYF	TGTGCCAGCAGTCCGCCGGCAGCGGTGGGGACAGATACGCAGTATTTT
NA	few	TRBV6-5	TRBJ2-1	CASMMSGRRNEQFF	TGTGCCAGCATGATGAGCGGGCGAAGGAATGAGCAGTTCTTC
TRBD2	NA	TRBV20-1	TRBJ2-4	CSARALADAKNIQYF	TGCAGTGCTAGAGCACTAGCGGACGCCAAAAACATTCAGTACTTC
TRBD2	NA	TRBV20-1	TRBJ2-1	CSASKTSGGYNEQFF	TGCAGTGCTTCTAAGACTAGCGGGGGATACAATGAGCAGTTCTTC
NA	NA	TRBV5-8	TRBJ2-6	CAGSGANVLTF	TGTGCCGGTTCTGGGGCCAACGTCCTGACTTTC
NA	NA	TRBV2	TRBJ2-2	CASSLVLIGELFF	TGTGCCAGCAGCCTTGTACTGATCGGGGAGCTGTTTTTT
TRBD1	NA	TRBV28	TRBJ1-4	CASSQTGAAEKLFF	TGTGCCAGCAGCCAAACAGGGGCCGCTGAAAAACTGTTTTTT
TRBD1	NA	TRBV18	TRBJ2-7	CASSRKIGQGPEQYF	TGTGCCAGCTCACGGAAAATCGGACAGGGACCCGAGCAGTACTTC
NA	NA	TRBV4-1	TRBJ2-3	CASSHGIPLDTDTQYF	TGCGCCAGCAGCCATGGAATACCCCTCGACACAGATACGCAGTATTTT
TRBD1	NA	TRBV27	TRBJ1-6	CASSWGTVSPLHF	TGTGCCAGCAGTTGGGGGACAGTTTCACCCCTCCACTTT
TRBD1	NA	TRBV7-6	TRBJ2-1	CASSKRGQGINEQFF	TGTGCCAGCAGCAAACGGGGACAGGGGATCAATGAGCAGTTCTTC
NA	NA	TRBV15	TRBJ2-3	CATSTPGGGVDTQYF	TGTGCCACCAGCACCCCAGGGGGGGGGGTGGATACGCAGTATTTT
NA	NA	TRBV7-2	TRBJ2-5	CASSFPRTAGQETQYF	TGTGCCAGCAGCTTCCCTAGAACGGCGGGGCAAGAGACCCAGTACTTC
NA	NA	TRBV20-1	TRBJ2-5	CSASLGRKQYF	TGCAGTGCTTCCCTGGGGAGGAAGCAGTACTTC
NA	NA	TRBV6-1	TRBJ1-2	CASTEGGGHPAGYTF	TGTGCCAGCACCGAAGGTGGGGGACACCCGGCTGGCTACACCTTC
NA	few	TRBV29-1	TRBJ2-1	CSVETYVTDEQFF	TGCAGCGTTGAAACGTACGTTACCGATGAGCAGTTCTTC
NA	NA	TRBV7-2	TRBJ1-5	CASSKQSRSNQPQHF	TGTGCCAGCAGCAAACAGAGCCGGAGCAATCAGCCCCAGCATTTT
NA	few	TRBV28	TRBJ1-6	CASSPSTPVNSPLHF	TGTGCCAGCAGTCCCTCGACCCCCGTTAATTCACCCCTCCACTTT
NA	NA	TRBV29-1	TRBJ2-7	CSVELHRQGEQYF	TGCAGCGTTGAACTCCACAGGCAGGGCGAGCAGTACTTC
NA	NA	TRBV29-1	TRBJ2-7	CSVDSGAYEQYF	TGCAGCGTTGATTCGGGGGCCTACGAGCAGTACTTC
TRBD1	NA	TRBV7-2	TRBJ2-3	CASSSTVGTGGMDTQYF	TGTGCCAGCAGCTCGACTGTAGGGACAGGGGGCATGGATACGCAGTATTTT
TRBD1	NA	TRBV24-1	TRBJ2-5	CATSDGYRGQETQYF	TGTGCCACCAGTGATGGGTACAGGGGCCAAGAGACCCAGTACTTC
TRBD1	NA	TRBV3-1	TRBJ2-3	CASSQWTGGLQGTQYF	TGTGCCAGCAGCCAATGGACAGGGGGACTGCAGGGTACGCAGTATTTT
NA	NA	TRBV29-1	TRBJ1-2	CSAMAARDYGYTF	TGCAGCGCAATGGCGGCAAGGGACTATGGCTACACCTTC
NA	NA	TRBV5-1	TRBJ2-7	CASSLDRNRYEQYF	TGCGCCAGCAGCCTCGACAGGAATCGCTACGAGCAGTACTTC
NA	NA	TRBV29-1	TRBJ2-7	CSVLYRVNEQYF	TGCAGCGTTCTTTACAGGGTAAACGAGCAGTACTTC
NA	few	TRBV7-9	TRBJ1-2	CASSLGQTHYGYTF	TGTGCCAGCAGCTTAGGACAGACCCACTATGGCTACACCTTC
NA	NA	TRBV28	TRBJ2-7	CASSTPTDPYEQYF	TGTGCCAGCAGTACCCCGACAGATCCCTACGAGCAGTACTTC
NA	NA	TRBV9	TRBJ2-4	CASSGSIVAKNIQYF	TGTGCCAGCAGCGGATCGATAGTAGCCAAAAACATTCAGTACTTC
NA	few	TRBV12-3/TRBV12-4	TRBJ2-1	CASRYPTGAKFF	TGTGCCAGCAGATACCCTACGGGGGCGAAGTTCTTC
TRBD2	few	TRBV29-1	TRBJ2-3	CSVESSGGAGTDTQYF	TGCAGCGTTGAAAGTAGCGGGGGGGCCGGCACAGATACGCAGTATTTT
TRBD2	NA	TRBV9	TRBJ2-5	CASSDGTLAGQETQYF	TGTGCCAGCAGCGATGGGACTCTAGCGGGGCAAGAGACCCAGTACTTC
NA	NA	TRBV24-1	TRBJ2-2	CATSDVQGSLNTGELFF	TGTGCCACCAGTGACGTCCAAGGATCCCTGAACACCGGGGAGCTGTTTTTT
NA	NA	TRBV20-1	TRBJ2-3	CSARGYQGSPSTDTQYF	TGCAGTGCTAGAGGTTATCAGGGGTCCCCTTCAACAGATACGCAGTATTTT